This TCR beta chain stems from a study of cytomegalovirus exposure and HLA in healthy donors. Whole-study context: An analysis done earlier identified 120 million or so unique TCR beta sequences from about 179 million T cells.

PCR primers comprised 60 Vbeta and 13 Jbeta primers. TCRdb's table, derived via immunoSEQ multiplex PCR, lists solely in-frame clones and lacks some. The profile shows fewer than 150,000 clones, 74% of them singletons. Trimming took off 1 base at V and 0 bases at J, with 13 bases between the two ends. The germline V gene encodes CDR1 GTSNPN and CDR2 SVGIG (reference sequence). This CDR3 comprises 17 residues. This clonotype originated in a woman in her forties or fifties in good health and CMV-seropositive. V usage is TRBV30 and J usage is TRBJ2-6; D may be TRBD2 (7 bases). Sample: PBMCs. The CDR3 region has the DNA TGTGCCTGGAGTGCCTCCGGGGGGCCCTCTGGGGCCAACGTCCTGACTTTC. Its protein product is CAWSASGGPSGANVLTF.